This record looks at one TCR beta chain sequence and its context. It has no known antigen specificity. The record has no base qualities; no much larger clone is one base away. The source of the sample is a study of blood T cell repertoires in COVID-19 (TCRdb year 2020). For the study in its entirety: Collaborator samples came from the United States, Italy and Spain and covered acute and convalescent phases of COVID-19. The prospective study material was composed of cDNA or gDNA derived from T cells, B-cell-depleted T cells, or PBMCs. Deeply sampled blood TCRbeta repertoires from subjects exposed to, actively infected with, or recovered from COVID-19 were included in the dataset. A freely available public database, intended as a resource for researchers studying the immune response to SARS-CoV-2, is where the repertoires were released. Samples came from the ongoing ImmuneRACE study (first 160 participants) plus 1,254 subjects from 6 global collaborators. The sample metadata nearly always contained a de-identified subject ID, COVID-19 status, age in years and sex. Where HLA class I and class II types were available, the types were taken from metadata supplied by the sample provider, not from assay-based typing.

Participants in the prospective study were enrolled through a virtual design, were aged roughly 18 to 100 years, and lived in roughly 24 United States geographic areas. To assign participants to cohorts, the prospective study relied on clinical history that participants themselves reported in a screening survey and a study questionnaire. For ImmuneRACE Cohort 3, a participant was defined as recovered based on two consecutive negative NP/OP PCR tests, clearance by a healthcare professional, or resolution of symptoms. In the prospective study, mobile phlebotomists collected whole blood, serum and a nasopharyngeal or oropharyngeal swab from each participant. Participants in the prospective study had the option to provide additional blood draws and questionnaires over a roughly two-month period. Before DNA extraction, prospective study blood samples were shipped either frozen or at room temperature.

TCRbeta CDR3 regions were amplified from genomic DNA using the immunoSEQ Assay, a bias-controlled multiplex PCR. The authors' analysis ran thus. Within the assay, amplification of reference gene primers was used to estimate how many nucleated cells each sample contained. To quantify the absolute abundance of each unique TCRbeta CDR3 rearrangement, sequence reads were collapsed and filtered. For each sample, productive Simpson clonality was calculated as the square root of Simpson's diversity index over productive rearrangements. The table was pulled from immuneACCESS by TCRdb, which kept in-frame rearrangements only. Such tables lose some clones; where checked, under half of the loss comes from unresolved V genes, and the rest has no known cause. The V and J calls and clone size were taken over from that table, and D and trimming were inferred from the DNA. Here the sample has about 130,000 clones; roughly four fifths occur a single time. More than 15% of the sample is in the top ten clones.

Study-level results and caveats: The quantity of clinical and demographic metadata differed by source and by participant and was supplied without curation.

Sequenced: PBMCs or T cells enriched from blood (not recorded which). This sequence originates from a man younger than 40 who had recovered from COVID-19.

The nucleotide sequence reads as follows: TGCGCCAGCAGCTTGGCCTCACAGGGGGACACTGAAGCTTTCTTT. This is translated as CASSLASQGDTEAFF. Recombination linked TRBV5-1 to TRBJ1-1; the junction holds 8 bases that match TRBD1. The germline V gene specifies SGHRS as CDR1 and YFSETQ as CDR2. CDR3 length: 15 amino acids, cysteine to phenylalanine. The CDR3 DNA has 45 bases and is translated from base 1. V trim: 0 bases; J trim: 3 bases; unmatched bases: 4.